These T cell receptor beta chains were read from a single sample in a study of monozygotic twins with inflammatory bowel disease. From the 5' RACE reads, TCRdb lists one entry per CDR3 protein and no DNA. The sample table includes 400,000 or so distinct CDR3 sequences. Sequencing was done on a sample of blood. The receptors were gathered from a human donor with ulcerative colitis or Crohn's disease, or a healthy co-twin of an affected twin (not recorded which). CDR3s include the opening cysteine and the closing phenylalanine or tryptophan.

v_gene	j_gene	CDR3aa
TRBV20-1	TRBJ2-5	CSASAAGVQETQYF
TRBV7-9	TRBJ1-1	CASSLDGLEAFF
TRBV29-1	TRBJ2-1	CSVAALADTEQFF
TRBV20-1	TRBJ1-1	CSASDRGGWKGSVWGTEAFF
TRBV20-1	TRBJ2-7	CSATGQGAREQYF
TRBV12-3/TRBV12-4	TRBJ2-7	CASTPSGQLSSYEQYF
TRBV12-3/TRBV12-4	TRBJ1-2	CASSSSTVYGYTF
TRBV6-1	TRBJ2-2	CASSERTPRTGELFF
TRBV4-2	TRBJ1-2	CASSQDRGDNYGYTF
TRBV20-1	TRBJ1-5	CSAYRTLGSNQPQHF
TRBV7-6	TRBJ1-1	CASSLAATNTEAFF
TRBV18	TRBJ2-1	CASSPTRGWNNEQFF
TRBV19	TRBJ2-3	CASSIMLAVYTDTQYF
TRBV30	TRBJ2-1	CAWSVRASGSQDEQFF
TRBV10-3	TRBJ2-7	CAISESGGTVHEQYF
TRBV10-3	TRBJ2-7	CAISVRGEQYF
TRBV19	TRBJ2-1	CASRSLPGNEQFF
TRBV6-2/TRBV6-3	TRBJ2-3	CASSWERGGAVDTQYF
TRBV12-3/TRBV12-4	TRBJ2-7	CASSPWGQGRYEQYF
TRBV7-8	TRBJ2-7	CASTGDHSYEQYF
TRBV6-2/TRBV6-3	TRBJ2-3	CASSYGTARKDTQYF
TRBV30	TRBJ2-7	CAWSPRDRYYEQYF
TRBV5-1	TRBJ2-3	CASSSGQGADTLYF
TRBV10-3	TRBJ2-7	CAISANPNYEQYF
TRBV6-1	TRBJ2-3	CASSNSGGSTDTQYF
TRBV5-1	TRBJ2-1	CASSPGLGLNNEQFF
TRBV19	TRBJ2-2	CASHYGSGGTTGELFF
TRBV27	TRBJ2-6	CASSSTRGTVSGANVLTF
TRBV20-1	TRBJ2-1	CSARDPAGDLNEQFF
TRBV12-3/TRBV12-4	TRBJ2-1	CASSFFEDEQFF
TRBV5-1	TRBJ2-5	CASTPEWYSSETQYF
TRBV29-1	TRBJ2-7	CSVDLFYEQYF
TRBV4-2	TRBJ1-3	CASSRTLDSGNTIYF
TRBV6-5	TRBJ2-5	CASSGKGETQYF
TRBV20-1	TRBJ1-1	CSAARNRGTEAFF
TRBV5-1	TRBJ1-6	CASSPAVARTPLHF
TRBV7-9	TRBJ1-3	CDSSSTEGKRGNTIYF
TRBV12-3/TRBV12-4	TRBJ1-3	CASRRQVSGNTIYF
TRBV19	TRBJ1-1	CASSIWGSFMNTEAFF
TRBV4-2	TRBJ2-5	CASSRVVEGEETQYF
TRBV7-2	TRBJ1-5	CASSQTSTGTNQPQHF
TRBV20-1	TRBJ2-6	CSAKDSYSGANVLTF
TRBV30	TRBJ1-1	CAWNPGGFTEAFF
TRBV3-1	TRBJ2-7	CASSPLSGNEQYF
TRBV10-3	TRBJ1-2	CAISEQSYGYTF
TRBV2	TRBJ1-2	CASRMDGEGGYTF
TRBV4-3	TRBJ2-2	CASSQDLSGELFF
TRBV28	TRBJ1-1	CASSAPRQGVRNTEAFF
TRBV2	TRBJ2-7	CASSPPLYEQYF
TRBV20-1	TRBJ2-5	CSAPLPLVSETQYF
TRBV5-1	TRBJ2-3	CASSLEGFADTQYF
TRBV27	TRBJ1-4	CASSPGGALEKLFF
TRBV6-1	TRBJ1-2	CASSSRDWGYGYTF
TRBV7-2	TRBJ2-2	CASSFDANTGELFF